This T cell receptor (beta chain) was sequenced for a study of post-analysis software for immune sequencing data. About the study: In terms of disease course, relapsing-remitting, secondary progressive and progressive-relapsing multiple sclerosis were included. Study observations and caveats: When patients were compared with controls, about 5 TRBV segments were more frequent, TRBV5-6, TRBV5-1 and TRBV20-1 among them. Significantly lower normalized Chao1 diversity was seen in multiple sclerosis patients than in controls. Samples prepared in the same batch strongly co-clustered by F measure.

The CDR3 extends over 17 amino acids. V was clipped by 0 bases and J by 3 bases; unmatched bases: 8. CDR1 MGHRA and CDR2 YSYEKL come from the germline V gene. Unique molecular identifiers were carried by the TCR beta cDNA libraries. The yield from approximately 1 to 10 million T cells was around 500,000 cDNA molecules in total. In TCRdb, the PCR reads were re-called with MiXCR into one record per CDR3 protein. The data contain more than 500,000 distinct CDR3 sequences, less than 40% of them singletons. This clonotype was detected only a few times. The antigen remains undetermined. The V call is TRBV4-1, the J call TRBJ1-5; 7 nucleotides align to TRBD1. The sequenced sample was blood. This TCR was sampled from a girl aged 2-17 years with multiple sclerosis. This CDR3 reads CASSQERQGVPNQPQHF. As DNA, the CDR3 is TGCGCCAGCAGCCAAGAGAGACAGGGAGTCCCCAATCAGCCCCAGCATTTT.